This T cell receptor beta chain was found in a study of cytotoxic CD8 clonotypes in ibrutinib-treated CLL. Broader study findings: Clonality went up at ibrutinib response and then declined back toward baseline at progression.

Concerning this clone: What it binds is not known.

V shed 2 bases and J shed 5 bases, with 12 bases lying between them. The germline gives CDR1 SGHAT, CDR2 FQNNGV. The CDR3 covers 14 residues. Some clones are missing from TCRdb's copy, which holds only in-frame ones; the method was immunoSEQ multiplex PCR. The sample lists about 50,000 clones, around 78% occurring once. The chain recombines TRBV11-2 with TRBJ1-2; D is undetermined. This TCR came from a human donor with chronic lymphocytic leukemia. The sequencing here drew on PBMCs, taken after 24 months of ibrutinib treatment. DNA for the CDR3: TGTGCCAGCAGCTTATTGGTGCCATTTTATGGCTACACCTTC. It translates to CASSLLVPFYGYTF.